This TCR beta chain emerged from a study of T-cell reconstitution after alpha-beta-depleted transplantation in children. Researchers prepared the TCRbeta library using unique molecular identifiers, the study reports. TCRdb reprocessed the PCR reads via MiXCR and lists one record per CDR3 protein. The profile shows about 500,000 distinct CDR3 sequences, roughly 11% of them singletons. This CDR3 has 14 amino acids. CDR1 LGHNT and CDR2 FRNRAP come from the germline V gene. Trimming cost V 1 base and J 5 bases, with 12 bases left between them. This receptor was obtained from a female patient aged 2-15 years who had a stem cell transplant for aplastic anemia, so the T cells may come from the graft donor. This chain joins TRBV12-5 and TRBJ2-7; D call uncertain. The sequences come from PBMCs, mostly from graft donor cells, collected 180 days after TCRalphabeta/CD19-depleted stem cell transplant. The CDR3 nucleotides are TGTGCTAGTGGTTTGGGGGGTGGAACCGACGAGCAGTACTTC. This sequence encodes CASGLGGGTDEQYF.